Listed below are T cell receptor beta chains from one sample, sequenced in a study of molecular identifiers for immune sequencing clone quantification. TCRdb re-called the PCR reads with MiXCR, one entry per CDR3 protein. The sample includes approximately 36,000 distinct CDR3 sequences, roughly 18% of them seen just once. The sequencing input was naive CD8+ T cells from blood, with Jurkat cell RNA spiked in. These receptor sequences come from a human donor in good health. Some libraries in this study had Jurkat cell RNA spiked in. The conserved cysteine and the conserved F or W are not part of the CDR3 here. D genes are given only for firm matches.

J,length,V,D,CDR3
TRBJ2-7,15,TRBV7-2,TRBD2,ASSLGLRLAGGYEQY
TRBJ2-7,12,TRBV5-8,NA,ASSLVARAYEQY
TRBJ2-4,15,TRBV4-3,TRBD1,ASSQDEPGQGENIQY
TRBJ2-4,13,TRBV9,NA,ASSVRPVAKNIQY
TRBJ2-3,10,TRBV7-9,NA,ASSPSMDTQY
TRBJ2-1,12,TRBV28,NA,ASSSILDINEQF
TRBJ2-7,11,TRBV10-1,NA,ASSVSESYEQY
TRBJ2-5,13,TRBV3-1,NA,ASSQDSGTQETQY
TRBJ1-1,12,TRBV5-5,NA,ASSLAGTVEDAF
TRBJ2-3,14,TRBV10-3,TRBD1,AISESSGGASDTQY
TRBJ2-7,12,TRBV29-1,TRBD1,SARRDRPIYEQY
TRBJ2-2,11,TRBV7-6,NA,ASSPGGDGELF
TRBJ2-2,12,TRBV10-3,TRBD2,AISKLAGTGELF
TRBJ2-1,19,TRBV4-3,TRBD2,ASSQDRIRDSGESSYNEQF
TRBJ2-1,13,TRBV7-9,NA,ASSLVQGGNDEQL
TRBJ2-7,14,TRBV4-2,TRBD2,ASSQTGTSGSYEQY
TRBJ1-1,12,TRBV18,TRBD1,ASSPPPRGPEAF
TRBJ2-7,12,TRBV27,NA,ASSLGLGTYEQY
TRBJ2-2,14,TRBV12-3/TRBV12-4,NA,ASSLEDYPLTGELF
TRBJ2-7,9,TRBV28,NA,ASSLGYEQY
TRBJ2-7,13,TRBV28,NA,ASSSRDQIDLEQY
TRBJ2-3,13,TRBV14,NA,VSSQEARVSDTQY
TRBJ1-2,11,TRBV5-4,NA,ASSEDTLYGYT
TRBJ1-1,12,TRBV12-3/TRBV12-4,NA,ASSFGRLNTEAF
TRBJ2-7,12,TRBV3-1,NA,ASSQGGSTYEQY